Listed here is a single T cell receptor beta chain. The data were taken from a study of blood T cell repertoires in COVID-19. Study as a whole: Spain, Italy and the United States supplied samples that represented acute and convalescent COVID-19. The analysed material was cDNA or gDNA that came from T cells, B-cell-depleted T cells, or PBMCs.

Authors' analysis steps: Scientists estimated how many nucleated cells there were by amplifying reference gene primers. The assay was immunoSEQ multiplex PCR, and TCRdb's table has in-frame clones only and misses some. The V and J calls and clone size are taken from that table; D and trimming were inferred from the DNA. The data hold around 250,000 clones, with about 91% observed a single time. Germline trimming cut 9 bases from V and 5 bases from J; bases unmatched to any gene: 10. The CDR3 spans 15 residues. From germline, CDR1 is LGHDT and CDR2 YNNKEL (reference sequence). The TCR originated in a human donor in a cohort exposed to, infected with or recovered from COVID-19 (not recorded which). The donor label of this sample is uncertain. Sequencing input: PBMCs or T cells enriched from blood (not recorded which). The chain uses TRBV3-1 (or the pseudogene TRBV3-2) and TRBJ2-2; 9 positions agree with TRBD1. CDR3 sequence (DNA): TGTGCCAGTACACAGGGGGCCGCAGTTACCGGGGAGCTGTTTTTT. It translates to CASTQGAAVTGELFF.